One sample yielded the 20 T cell receptor beta chains listed below, sequenced in a study of identical twins. TCRdb reanalysed the 5' RACE reads using MiXCR and keeps one entry per CDR3 protein. The sample has 600,000 to 700,000 distinct CDR3 sequences, around 20% seen once. Separately, the same data were catalogued under a study of T cells expressing NK-cell markers.

Specimen: PBMCs. The origin of the receptors is a woman younger than 35 in good health.

This clonotype was found a few times. The rearrangement uses TRBV10-3 and TRBJ2-2; 9 nucleotides match TRBD1. The CDR3 has 15 amino acids. From germline, CDR1 is ENHRY and CDR2 SYGVKD. After removal of 7 bases from V and 3 bases from J, the junction contained 6 bases not matched to a gene. DNA for the CDR3: TGTGCCATCACCGCTGGGACAGGGTACACCGGGGAGCTGTTTTTT. This encodes CAITAGTGYTGELFF.

The rearrangement joins TRBV7-8 to TRBJ2-4, with TRBD1 identical over 7 bases. The trim removed 1 base at V and 6 bases at J, leaving 6 bases unmatched. The CDR3 has 15 amino acids. The germline V gene has CDR1 SGHVS and CDR2 FQNEAQ. The CDR3 region has the DNA TGTGCCAGCAGCTTAGACTCCGCAGGGGGAAACATTCAGTACTTC. Protein: CASSLDSAGGNIQYF.

There are a few counts of this clonotype. This chain links TRBV6-2 or TRBV6-3 with TRBJ1-1, with TRBD1 as a possible D gene (6 bases). Trimming removed 4 bases at V and 2 bases at J, with 11 bases between. The CDR3 has 14 amino acids. The germline gives CDR1 MNHEY, CDR2 SVGEGT. The CDR3 region is CASSSRDTNTEAFF. CDR3 in DNA: TGTGCCAGCAGTTCCCGGGACACAAACACTGAAGCTTTCTTT.

As concerns this clonotype: Given a much more abundant clone one base away, this may be a read error. The chain is built from TRBV15 and TRBJ2-7; D unresolved. In germline, CDR1 is LNHNV, CDR2 YYDKDF (reference sequence). This CDR3 comprises 13 residues. Between the trimmed V and J ends, which lost 7 bases and 2 bases, there was a span of 12 bases. CDR3 residues: CATILGQAYEQYF. Here the CDR3 DNA reads TGTGCCACCATTCTTGGTCAGGCCTACGAGCAGTACTTC.

In this sample, this clonotype turned up many times. The chain links TRBV29-1 to TRBJ2-5, with D possibly TRBD1 on 8 matching bases. Germline values: CDR1 SQVTM, CDR2 ANQGSEA. This CDR3 is built from 14 residues. V was cut by 4 bases and J by 5 bases, with 17 bases left in between. The CDR3 region has the DNA TGCAGCGTTGGGAGGACAGGGCGGGGGGAGACCCAGTACTTC. It specifies CSVGRTGRGETQYF.

This clonotype was counted many times. The CDR3 nucleotides are TGTGCCAGCAGTCCGGGACGGATTATCTACGAGCAGTACTTC. Translated: CASSPGRIIYEQYF. The V call is TRBV12-3 or TRBV12-4, the J call TRBJ2-7; the D gene could be TRBD1 or TRBD2 (5 bases each). Trimming took off 5 bases at V and 3 bases at J, with 14 bases between the two ends. The CDR3 totals 14 residues.

The V and J genes are TRBV7-8 and TRBJ2-3, with unresolved D. V gave up 4 bases and J gave up 11 bases, with 13 bases separating them. CDR3 length equals 12 residues. Germline CDR1 SGHVS, CDR2 FQNEAQ. CDR3 nucleotide sequence: TGTGCCAGCAGCTCGACGGGTCCGAGGCAGTATTTT. As protein: CASSSTGPRQYF.

The J gene is TRBJ2-1, the V gene TRBV6-5; D unresolved. Trimming cost V 4 bases and J 7 bases, with 23 bases left between them. CDR1 and CDR2 from the germline V gene are MNHEY and SVGAGI. CDR3 length equals 17 residues. CDR3 sequence: CASSLTPGPTSGNEQFF. DNA of the CDR3: TGTGCCAGCAGTTTAACCCCCGGGCCCACCTCTGGAAATGAGCAGTTCTTC.

This clonotype occurred many times. CDR3 in DNA: TGCGCCAGCTCCTATTCGAGGGAGGGGGACGAGCAGTACTTC. This sequence encodes CASSYSREGDEQYF. V is TRBV5-1 and J is TRBJ2-7; D possibly corresponds to TRBD2 (7 bases). V lost 7 bases, J lost 5 bases, and 19 bases lay in between. The CDR3 runs 14 residues. Germline V gene sequence: CDR1 SGHRS, CDR2 YFSETQ.

This clonotype showed up many times. This chain connects TRBV10-3 to TRBJ2-2; 13 bases fit TRBD2. Germline trimming cut 6 bases from V and 1 base from J; bases unmatched to any gene: 5. This CDR3 is built from 17 residues. Per germline, CDR1 ENHRY and CDR2 SYGVKD. The CDR3 loop is CAIRTGLAGLNTGELFF. The CDR3 DNA reads as TGTGCCATCAGGACGGGACTAGCGGGACTGAACACCGGGGAGCTGTTTTTT.

The J gene is TRBJ2-7, the V gene TRBV6-5; 7 positions match TRBD1. The germline V gene encodes CDR1 MNHEY and CDR2 SVGAGI. J was trimmed by 1 base and V by 0 bases; bases with no gene match: 6. This CDR3 has 16 amino acids. CDR3 coding DNA: TGTGCCAGCAGTTACTCTGACAGGGTGCAATCCTACGAGCAGTACTTC. Translating it yields CASSYSDRVQSYEQYF.

This chain joins TRBV4-2 and TRBJ1-3; D gene uncertain. Trimming took 0 bases from V and 0 from J, leaving 9 bases between them. Germline V gene sequence: CDR1 LGHNA, CDR2 YNFKEQ. This CDR3 is built from 16 residues. DNA for the CDR3: TGTGCCAGCAGCCAAGAAGGCGGCAGCTCTGGAAACACCATATATTTT. Its translation: CASSQEGGSSGNTIYF.

V gene TRBV6-6 combines with J gene TRBJ1-1; D gene unclear. V shed 2 bases and J shed 4 bases, with 5 bases lying between them. This CDR3 contains 12 residues. Germline V lookup: CDR1 MNHNY, CDR2 SVGAGI (reference sequence). The CDR3 sequence: CASSYEATEAFF. The CDR3 nucleotides read TGTGCCAGCAGTTACGAGGCCACTGAAGCTTTCTTT.

This clonotype was observed many times. CDR3 region: CASSPDRGNTEAFF. CDR3 DNA: TGTGCCAGCAGTCCGGACAGGGGGAACACTGAAGCTTTCTTT. The gene calls are TRBV27 and TRBJ1-1, with 9 nucleotides matching TRBD1. Germline CDR1 is MNHEY and CDR2 is SMNVEV (reference sequence). The CDR3 has 14 amino acids. Trimming at V came to 5 bases and at J to 1 base, leaving 2 bases not matched to a gene.

The V gene is TRBV7-2, the J gene TRBJ2-3, with no clear D. Per germline, CDR1 SGHTA and CDR2 FQGNSA. V was pared by 4 bases and J by 3 bases, with 17 bases between. The CDR3 has 16 amino acids. The CDR3 bases are TGTGCCAGCAGCTCCGACCAGCGATTTAAGACAGATACGCAGTATTTT. Its protein is CASSSDQRFKTDTQYF.

This clonotype was observed a few times. The chain carries TRBV21-1 and TRBJ2-7. TRBV21-1 is listed as a pseudogene. CDR3 length: 14 amino acids. The chain's CDR3 is CASSLRIPPYEQYF. The CDR3 coding sequence is TGTGCCAGCAGCCTGAGAATTCCCCCCTACGAGCAGTACTTC.

The chain has TRBV7-6 and TRBJ2-7, with 7 bases aligning to TRBD1. The V and J ends lost 5 bases and 3 bases, in that order; junction bases with no gene match: 10. The CDR3 consists of 15 residues. The germline V gene encodes CDR1 SGHVS and CDR2 FNYEAQ. The CDR3 region has the DNA TGTGCCAGCAGCCCCCGACAGGGATCCGGCTACGAGCAGTACTTC. Protein: CASSPRQGSGYEQYF.

This clonotype was counted only a few times. The rearrangement uses TRBV18 and TRBJ1-4; a weak D match, TRBD1 (6 bases). With 3 bases removed from V and 4 bases from J, the gap between germline ends came to 9 bases. CDR1 is KGHSH, CDR2 LQKENI, per germline. The CDR3 length is 14 residues. The CDR3 nucleotides read TGTGCCAGCTCACCGGACAGAAATAATGAAAAACTGTTTTTT. Translation gives CASSPDRNNEKLFF.

This clonotype was counted only a few times. The rearrangement joins TRBV6-5 to TRBJ2-7, with TRBD2 matching 8 bases. There are 15 residues in the CDR3. The V segment lost 0 bases and the J segment 2 bases; nucleotides outside the gene matches: 3. The V gene's germline CDR1 is MNHEY and CDR2 SVGAGI. The CDR3 here is CASSYSSGDPYEQYF. The DNA of the CDR3 is TGTGCCAGCAGTTACTCTAGCGGGGACCCCTACGAGCAGTACTTC.

The gene calls are TRBV6-5 and TRBJ1-6; D is perhaps TRBD1 (6 bases). V lost 2 bases and J 11 bases, leaving 13 bases between the germline ends. The CDR3 loop spans 14 amino acids. Germline V gives CDR1 MNHEY, CDR2 SVGAGI. The CDR3 DNA is TGTGCCAGCAGTTACGGGACGGACAGAGCACCCCTCCACTTT. It specifies CASSYGTDRAPLHF.